This T cell receptor beta chain was found in a study of blood T cell repertoires in COVID-19. Trimming at V came to 3 bases and at J to 2 bases, leaving 6 bases not matched to a gene. The CDR3 extends over 16 amino acids. Germline values: CDR1 SGHNT, CDR2 YYREEE (reference sequence). Repertoires were generated with immunoSEQ multiplex PCR, while TCRdb's copy carries only in-frame clones and drops some. The sample has 490,000 or so clones, approximately 90% seen once; the top ten hold less than 2%. The sample taken for sequencing was PBMCs or T cells enriched from blood (not recorded which). The V and J genes are TRBV5-4 and TRBJ2-2, with 8 positions matching TRBD1. This sequence originates from a woman in her 40s who had recovered from COVID-19. The CDR3: CASSSGQGRNTGELFF. DNA for the CDR3: TGTGCCAGCAGCTCCGGACAGGGCCGAAACACCGGGGAGCTGTTTTTT.